The 30 T cell receptor beta chains presented below share a single source sample, sequenced in a study of blood T cell repertoires in COVID-19. Produced via immunoSEQ multiplex PCR; TCRdb's table is partial and in-frame only. The table lists 130,000 to 150,000 clones, approximately 87% of them singletons, with roughly 6.6% in the top ten. Material for sequencing was peripheral blood. Every receptor here comes from a man aged 80 or over with acute or convalescent COVID-19.

This sequence joins TRBV6-4 and TRBJ2-5; 8 bases line up with TRBD1. There are 13 residues in the CDR3. The V and J ends lost 4 bases and 5 bases, in that order; junction bases with no gene match: 3. Per the germline V gene, CDR1 is MRHNA and CDR2 is SNTAGT. The chain's CDR3 is CASSATGAETQYF. CDR3 bases: TGTGCCAGCAGTGCGACAGGGGCGGAGACCCAGTACTTC.

Points on this clone: Other DNA sequences in this specimen translate into the identical CDR3. The chain carries TRBV20-1 and TRBJ2-5; D unresolved. The germline V gene encodes CDR1 DFQATT and CDR2 SNEGSKA (reference sequence). The length of the CDR3 is 11 residues. V dropped 0 bases and J dropped 4 bases, with 3 bases sitting between them. CDR3 in DNA: TGCAGTGCTAGAGATCGAGAGACCCAGTACTTC. Its translation: CSARDRETQYF.

The rearrangement links TRBV5-1 to TRBJ2-7, with D perhaps matching TRBD1 (6 bases). The CDR3 contains 15 residues. Germline V lookup: CDR1 SGHRS, CDR2 YFSETQ. V was clipped by 3 bases and J by 0 bases, with 13 bases between them. CDR3 region: CASSSGQTNSYEQYF. CDR3 nucleotides: TGCGCCAGCAGCTCCGGACAGACAAACTCCTACGAGCAGTACTTC.

The genes are TRBV5-1 and TRBJ2-1; perhaps TRBD1 as D (6 bases). This CDR3 region has 13 residues. The germline CDR1 and CDR2 sequences are SGHRS and YFSETQ. V was pared by 5 bases and J by 6 bases, with 12 bases between. The CDR3 DNA reads TGCGCCAGCAGAATGGACAGAGCCAATGAGCAGTTCTTC. Its protein is CASRMDRANEQFF.

The chain recombines TRBV24-1 with TRBJ2-5; D may be TRBD2 (5 bases). CDR3 length: 17 amino acids. CDR1 is KGHDR, CDR2 SFDVKD, per germline. Trimming pared 4 bases from V and 5 bases from J, leaving 22 bases between. CDR3 sequence: CATSDIGEGAGRETQYF. CDR3 DNA: TGTGCCACCAGTGACATCGGAGAGGGAGCTGGTCGGGAGACCCAGTACTTC.

The chain couples TRBV11-1 to TRBJ2-5; perhaps TRBD2 as D (6 bases). Germline CDR1 reads SGHAT; CDR2 reads FQDESV (reference sequence). This CDR3 has 13 amino acids. Trimming shortened V by 5 bases and J by 3 bases, and 10 bases separated the two germline ends. The CDR3 sequence is CASSPWGEETQYF. Here the CDR3 DNA reads TGTGCCAGCAGCCCGTGGGGGGAAGAGACCCAGTACTTC.

This clone occurred a few times. V gene TRBV7-2 combines with J gene TRBJ2-2; 7 positions agree with TRBD2. Per the germline V gene, CDR1 is SGHTA and CDR2 is FQGNSA. With 4 bases clipped from V and 0 bases from J, the junction kept 5 bases outside the gene matches. The CDR3 spans 16 residues. The CDR3 reads CASSYMSGANTGELFF. The CDR3, as DNA: TGTGCCAGCAGCTACATGAGCGGGGCGAACACCGGGGAGCTGTTTTTT.

This clone was observed a handful of times. Here the CDR3 DNA reads TGTGCCAGCGCCGTCGGGGTCAACACTGAAGCTTTCTTT. It is translated as CASAVGVNTEAFF. The chain has TRBV12-3 or TRBV12-4 and TRBJ1-1, with unresolved D. The CDR3 length is 13 residues. V lost 8 bases, J lost 2 bases, and 12 bases lay in between.

The chain carries TRBV5-1 and TRBJ2-5; the match to TRBD2 covers 8 bases. The trim removed 1 base at V and 1 base at J, leaving 6 bases unmatched. Looked up from germline, CDR1 is SGHRS and CDR2 is YFSETQ. This CDR3 region has 16 residues. CDR3 sequence reads: CASSLLRGAGQETQYF. Written as DNA, the CDR3 is TGCGCCAGCAGCTTGCTGCGGGGGGCAGGCCAAGAGACCCAGTACTTC.

The chain has TRBV7-8 and TRBJ2-5; 7 bases are a match to TRBD2. Trimming removed 1 base from V and 5 bases from J; junction bases left unmatched: 4. Germline CDR1 is SGHVS and CDR2 is FQNEAQ. CDR3 length: 14 residues. In DNA, the CDR3 is TGTGCCAGCAGCTTAGTTTGGGGAGGGGAGACCCAGTACTTC. This sequence encodes CASSLVWGGETQYF.

The rearrangement joins TRBV6-5 to TRBJ2-7; TRBD2 might be the D (6 bases). The V gene lost 6 bases and the J gene lost 3 bases, with 6 bases spanning the gap. CDR1 and CDR2 from the germline V gene are MNHEY and SVGAGI. This CDR3 comprises 11 residues. DNA of the CDR3: TGTGCCAGCAGGGGACTCTACGAGCAGTACTTC. This sequence encodes CASRGLYEQYF.

The chain carries TRBV27 and TRBJ2-6; 11 bases match TRBD1. Trimming cost V 1 base and J 0 bases; bases outside gene matches: 2. The V gene's germline CDR1 is MNHEY and CDR2 SMNVEV (reference sequence). The CDR3 spans 18 residues. The CDR3 DNA is TGTGCCAGCAGTTTATGGACAGGGGGCCTCTCTGGGGCCAACGTCCTGACTTTC. Translating it yields CASSLWTGGLSGANVLTF.

This clone appeared once. The chain carries TRBV9 and TRBJ2-1; TRBD2 matches at 11 bases. The junction had 5 bases not matched to a gene; V was cut back by 4 bases and J by 5 bases. Germline V CDR1 and CDR2: SGDLS, YYNGEE. This CDR3 contains 15 residues. For the CDR3, the DNA is TGTGCCAGCAGCACGGGACTAGCGGAAGACAATGAGCAGTTCTTC. Amino acids: CASSTGLAEDNEQFF.

This clone occurred a few times. The chain's CDR3 is CASSLGHQGGTDTQYF. CDR3 coding DNA: TGCGCCAGCAGCTTAGGACACCAGGGGGGCACAGATACGCAGTATTTT. This chain connects TRBV5-1 to TRBJ2-3, with TRBD1 identical over 7 bases. CDR1 is SGHRS, CDR2 YFSETQ, per germline. The CDR3 loop spans 16 amino acids. V gave up 2 bases and J gave up 1 base; unmatched junction bases: 7.

For this clone: At one of its ends the junction is not consistent with the germline gene, which may arise from a read error. The chain uses TRBV5-1 and TRBJ2-7; 10 nucleotides match TRBD1. CDR3 length: 14 residues. CDR1 and CDR2 from the germline V gene are SGHRS and YFSETQ. The CDR3 DNA follows: TGCGCCACCCGATTGACAGGGGGCTCCGACGAGCAGTACTTC. This sequence encodes CATRLTGGSDEQYF. Complete variable domain (other parts from reference TRBV5-1 and TRBJ2-7): KAGVTQTPRYLIKTRGQQVTLSCSPISGHRSVSWYQQTPGQGLQFLFEYFSETQRNKGNFPGRFSGRQFSNSRSEMNVSTLELGDSALYLCATRLTGGSDEQYFGPGTRLTVT.

The J gene is TRBJ2-2, the V gene TRBV11-2, with D maybe TRBD1 (5 bases). The V end lost 1 base, the J end lost 7 bases, and 7 bases lay between the germline ends. This CDR3 spans 13 amino acids. Per germline, CDR1 SGHAT and CDR2 FQNNGV. The CDR3 DNA reads TGTGCCAGCAGCTTAGGGGGCGTCGGGGAGCTGTTTTTT. It yields the protein CASSLGGVGELFF.

The chain recombines TRBV18 with TRBJ1-2, with 7 bases aligning to TRBD1. The CDR3 loop spans 14 amino acids. J was trimmed by 9 bases and V by 3 bases; bases with no gene match: 10. Germline lookup yields CDR1 KGHSH and CDR2 LQKENI. The CDR3 DNA follows: TGTGCCAGCTCACCGTCGAGACAGGGCCCAAGCTACACCTTC. Its protein is CASSPSRQGPSYTF.

V gene TRBV4-1 combines with J gene TRBJ1-1, with TRBD1 as a possible D gene (6 bases). Per the germline V gene, CDR1 is MGHRA and CDR2 is YSYEKL. There are 15 residues in the CDR3. Trimming pared 6 bases from V and 4 bases from J, leaving 18 bases between. Written as DNA, the CDR3 is TGCGCCAGCAGTCACACACAGGGAACCCCCACTGAAGCTTTCTTT. It encodes CASSHTQGTPTEAFF.

This clone appeared a few times. The CDR3 DNA follows: TGCGCCAGCAGCAGAACTAGCGGGGGTTTGGACGAGCAGTACTTC. Its translation is CASSRTSGGLDEQYF. The rearrangement links TRBV5-1 to TRBJ2-7; 11 bases map to TRBD2. V was pared by 4 bases and J by 5 bases, with 8 bases of the junction left unmatched. The CDR3 has 15 residues. Germline loops: CDR1 SGHRS, CDR2 YFSETQ.

The chain employs TRBV6-1 and TRBJ1-2, with a possible D match to TRBD1 (5 bases). Trimming took off 0 bases at V and 8 bases at J, with 10 bases between the two ends. Germline-derived CDR1 and CDR2 are MNHNS and SASEGT. This CDR3 is 13 amino acids long. CDR3 in amino acids: CASSEAGPLGYTF. The CDR3 nucleotides are TGTGCCAGCAGTGAAGCGGGGCCGCTAGGCTACACCTTC.

The chain has TRBV3-1 (or the pseudogene TRBV3-2) and TRBJ2-5; 11 nucleotides line up with TRBD2. The CDR3 sequence is 16 residues long. Germline-derived CDR1 and CDR2 are LGHDT and YNNKEL (reference sequence). V lost 1 base, J lost 4 bases, and 5 bases stayed unmatched. The CDR3 region is CASSQAIAGGLETQYF. DNA of the CDR3: TGTGCCAGCAGCCAAGCGATAGCGGGGGGGCTAGAGACCCAGTACTTC.

J is TRBJ1-5 and V is TRBV6-1; D remains unclear. CDR1 and CDR2 from the germline V gene are MNHNS and SASEGT. CDR3 length: 15 amino acids. With 2 bases removed from V and 5 bases from J, the gap between germline ends came to 13 bases. This chain's CDR3 is CASSEPLLADQPQHF. The CDR3 region has the DNA TGTGCCAGCAGTGAACCCCTACTAGCTGATCAGCCCCAGCATTTT.

This rearrangement joins TRBV5-6 to TRBJ1-1; 10 bases align to TRBD1. V lost 5 bases to trimming and J lost 7 bases; unmatched junction nucleotides: 11. The CDR3 has 15 amino acids. Germline V gene sequence: CDR1 SGHDT, CDR2 YYEEEE. DNA of the CDR3: TGTGCCAGCAGAAGGGGACAGGGGAAGGGGATTGAAGCTTTCTTT. It yields the protein CASRRGQGKGIEAFF.

The table lists this clone with a count of one. The chain couples TRBV5-1 to TRBJ2-7, with D tentatively TRBD1 (6 bases). The germline V gene has CDR1 SGHRS and CDR2 YFSETQ. The length of the CDR3 is 13 residues. The V end was cut by 7 bases, the J end by 5 bases, with 16 bases between. This CDR3 reads CASSRGQRDEQYF. The CDR3 region has the DNA TGCGCCAGCTCCCGAGGACAGAGGGACGAGCAGTACTTC.

V gene TRBV10-3 combines with J gene TRBJ2-7; 12 bases are a match to TRBD2. Trimming took 7 bases from V and 4 from J; bases not matched to a gene: 5. Germline V gene sequence: CDR1 ENHRY, CDR2 SYGVKD. The CDR3 contains 14 residues. DNA of the CDR3: TGTGCCATCACTAGCGGGAGGGCCCGTTACGAGCAGTACTTC. Its protein product is CAITSGRARYEQYF.

This chain joins TRBV10-3 and TRBJ2-7, with 9 nucleotides matching TRBD2. This CDR3 comprises 15 residues. Germline values: CDR1 ENHRY, CDR2 SYGVKD. J gave up 1 base and V 5 bases, and 6 bases lay outside the gene matches. The CDR3 nucleotides are TGTGCCATCAGTCAAGCTAGCGGGACTTCCTACGAGCAGTACTTC. Translation: CAISQASGTSYEQYF.

V usage is TRBV5-1 and J usage is TRBJ2-1, with 9 positions matching TRBD1. CDR1 is SGHRS, CDR2 YFSETQ, per germline. The V and J ends lost 2 bases and 4 bases, in that order; junction bases with no gene match: 7. The CDR3 loop spans 16 amino acids. The CDR3 DNA reads as TGCGCCAGCAGCTTTCTACAGGGGGCGGATTACAATGAGCAGTTCTTC. It encodes CASSFLQGADYNEQFF.

CDR3 in DNA: TGTGCCAGTAGTATACTCTCCGCTAACTATGGCTACACCTTC. Its translation is CASSILSANYGYTF. The chain couples TRBV19 to TRBJ1-2; no definite D call. This CDR3 has 14 amino acids. Germline V lookup: CDR1 LNHDA, CDR2 SQIVND (reference sequence). Deletions cut 2 bases from V and 0 bases from J, with 7 bases between.

The chain uses TRBV2 and TRBJ1-2; no definite D call. Trimming pared 2 bases from V and 0 bases from J, leaving 10 bases between. This CDR3 comprises 15 residues. Germline CDR1 SNHLY, CDR2 FYNNEI. The CDR3 here is CASSEFGTANYGYTF. CDR3 bases: TGTGCCAGCAGTGAATTCGGTACGGCTAACTATGGCTACACCTTC.

The chain links TRBV2 to TRBJ1-2; no clear D gene. The V and J ends lost 5 bases and 3 bases respectively, with 10 bases between them. This CDR3 spans 13 amino acids. Per the germline V gene, CDR1 is SNHLY and CDR2 is FYNNEI. The DNA for the CDR3 is TGTGCCAGCAGTTCTATGAACGACTATGGCTACACCTTC. Protein sequence: CASSSMNDYGYTF.